The next 8 T cell receptor beta chains were all read from a single sample in a study of blood T cell repertoires in COVID-19. Repertoires were generated with immunoSEQ multiplex PCR, while TCRdb's copy carries only in-frame clones and drops some. Of 240,000 or so clones detected, roughly 87% appear once; the ten largest clones hold 7.2%. The material sequenced was peripheral blood. Receptor source: a man aged 55 to 70 who had recovered from COVID-19.

This rearrangement joins TRBV5-1 to TRBJ2-1, with D perhaps matching TRBD2 (6 bases). The V gene lost 4 bases and the J gene lost 8 bases, with 19 bases spanning the gap. Germline V gene data show CDR1 as SGHRS and CDR2 as YFSETQ. The CDR3 spans 15 residues. The CDR3 bases are TGCGCCAGCAGCAAGAGGGAGGCTAGATTTGATGAGCAGTTCTTC. Protein product: CASSKREARFDEQFF.

This chain uses TRBV5-4 with TRBJ1-2; possible D gene TRBD1, 5 bases. CDR3 size: 12 residues. Germline CDR1 SGHNT, CDR2 YYREEE (reference sequence). The V end lost 0 bases, the J end lost 10 bases, and 10 bases lay between the germline ends. CDR3 coding DNA: TGTGCCAGCAGCTTGGCGGGGGTAAACTACACCTTC. It encodes CASSLAGVNYTF.

The chain employs TRBV5-1 and TRBJ1-1; the D gene is possibly TRBD1 (5 bases). Germline values: CDR1 SGHRS, CDR2 YFSETQ. The CDR3 runs to 16 residues. Trimming cost V 3 bases and J 7 bases, with 22 bases left between them. The DNA of the CDR3 is TGCGCCAGCAGCTCGACAGTCCCCGCCGCCCGCATTGAAGCTTTCTTT. It encodes CASSSTVPAARIEAFF.

This clone has ten or more counts. V is TRBV6-5 and J is TRBJ2-7, with D possibly being TRBD2 (6 bases). This CDR3 comprises 15 residues. V lost 10 bases and J lost 2, with 21 bases in between. Germline-derived CDR1 and CDR2 are MNHEY and SVGAGI. For the CDR3, the DNA is TGTGCCACCCAGGAGTTTGGGGGGAACACCTACGAGCAGTACTTC. This codes for CATQEFGGNTYEQYF.

The rearrangement joins TRBV24-1 to TRBJ2-6; 9 positions match TRBD1. Germline lookup yields CDR1 KGHDR and CDR2 SFDVKD. CDR3 length equals 18 residues. Trimming cost V 0 bases and J 4 bases; bases outside gene matches: 6. The DNA of the CDR3 is TGTGCCACCAGTGATTTGTACAGGGGGCTTCTCGGGGCCAACGTCCTGACTTTC. It translates to CATSDLYRGLLGANVLTF.

The V call is TRBV6-1, the J call TRBJ1-1; a possible D gene is TRBD1 (6 bases). V shed 3 bases and J shed 0 bases, with 23 bases lying between them. Germline CDR1 is MNHNS and CDR2 is SASEGT. This CDR3 is 19 amino acids long. The CDR3 here is CASSDYLRGQVGLNTEAFF. The CDR3 bases are TGTGCCAGCAGTGACTACCTGCGGGGGCAGGTCGGGTTGAACACTGAAGCTTTCTTT.

The chain links TRBV30 to TRBJ2-1, with D perhaps TRBD1 (6 bases). The CDR3 is 14 amino acids. Germline V lookup: CDR1 GTSNPN, CDR2 SVGIG (reference sequence). The ends were cut back, 3 bases at V and 3 bases at J, with 12 bases in the middle. The chain's CDR3 is CAWRTGQLYNEQFF. The CDR3 coding sequence is TGTGCCTGGAGGACTGGACAGCTCTACAATGAGCAGTTCTTC.

This clone showed up just once. The chain uses TRBV3-1 (or the pseudogene TRBV3-2) and TRBJ2-2; D gene unclear. Trimming shortened V by 1 base and J by 4 bases, and 10 bases separated the two germline ends. The germline V gene has CDR1 LGHDT and CDR2 YNNKEL (reference sequence). This CDR3 region has 15 residues. Written as DNA, the CDR3 is TGTGCCAGCAGCCAAGGGAGCAGTGGCACCGGGGAGCTGTTTTTT. It is translated as CASSQGSSGTGELFF.